This TCR beta chain was captured by sequencing in a study of response to subunit inactivated influenza vaccine. Study results and caveats: T cells newly recruited by each seasonal influenza vaccination are few, the authors suggested.

This clonotype has just a few counts. Antigen unknown. Per the germline V gene, CDR1 is LGHNA and CDR2 is YSLEER. CDR3 size: 15 residues. V gave up 0 bases and J gave up 0 bases, with 8 bases separating them. TCRdb re-derived calls from the RT-PCR reads in MiXCR, one entry per CDR3 protein. This sample carries around 580,000 distinct CDR3 sequences, over 9.5% of them seen once, and the ten largest clones take 10% to 13%. V and J are TRBV4-3 and TRBJ1-2; D not certain. This clonotype originated in a man aged 45-65 years who received an inactivated influenza vaccine. Material: PBMCs from blood, obtained on the day of vaccination. In DNA form, the CDR3 reads TGCGCCAGCAGCCAAGAAATACCGCCTAACTATGGCTACACCTTC. Protein sequence: CASSQEIPPNYGYTF.